This entry lists 25 T cell receptor beta chains sequenced from one sample in a study of post-analysis software for immune sequencing data. For these TCRs, the target antigens are not known. cDNA libraries of TCR beta carried unique molecular identifiers. TCRdb redid the calling of the PCR reads with MiXCR, one entry per CDR3 protein. The data show around 770,000 distinct CDR3 sequences, with 40% to 55% seen just once and roughly 4.9% held by the top ten. General study results and limits: Four to six TRBV segments were more frequent in patients than controls; TRBV5-6, TRBV5-1 and TRBV20-1 belonged to this group.

The specimen was blood. The receptors stem from a girl aged 5-17 years with multiple sclerosis.

The J gene is TRBJ2-7, the V gene TRBV20-1; TRBD2 agrees at 7 bases. CDR3 length: 14 residues. V gave up 1 base and J gave up 0 bases; unmatched junction bases: 3. Germline CDR1 reads DFQATT; CDR2 reads SNEGSKA (reference sequence). The CDR3 region is CSARARGSSYEQYF. The DNA for the CDR3 is TGCAGTGCTAGAGCCCGCGGGAGCTCCTACGAGCAGTACTTC.

This clonotype has a handful of counts. The chain carries TRBV7-2 and TRBJ1-2; D is uncertain. In germline, CDR1 is SGHTA, CDR2 FQGNSA. The CDR3 runs 13 residues. Trimming removed 4 bases at V and 11 bases at J, with 17 bases between. CDR3 protein: CASSSDLPIGYTF. The CDR3 coding sequence is TGTGCCAGCAGCTCCGATCTACCTATCGGTTACACCTTC.

The chain joins TRBV10-3 to TRBJ2-1, with D tentatively TRBD1 (7 bases). Trimming stripped 7 bases from V and 7 bases from J, with 11 bases between. The CDR3 totals 12 residues. CDR1 is ENHRY and CDR2 is SYGVKD in the germline V gene. CDR3 amino acids: CAINPGGNEQFF. The CDR3 nucleotides are TGTGCCATCAATCCAGGGGGGAATGAGCAGTTCTTC.

The rearrangement uses TRBV20-1 and TRBJ1-2, with TRBD1 matching over 7 bases. Germline V gene sequence: CDR1 DFQATT, CDR2 SNEGSKA (reference sequence). Germline trimming cut 0 bases from V and 8 bases from J; bases unmatched to any gene: 15. The CDR3 runs to 16 residues. CDR3 coding DNA: TGCAGTGCTAGAGATGGGGGCCACCGGGACAGAGGAGGCTACACCTTC. Translated, it gives CSARDGGHRDRGGYTF.

This chain uses TRBV25-1 with TRBJ2-5; no clear D. The CDR3 extends over 14 amino acids. V was cut by 4 bases and J by 1 base, with 10 bases left in between. Germline V lookup: CDR1 MGHDK, CDR2 SYGVNS. Written as DNA, the CDR3 is TGTGCCAGCAGTGTAACGATAGGCCAAGAGACCCAGTACTTC. This codes for CASSVTIGQETQYF. Full variable domain (remainder filled in from reference TRBV25-1 and TRBJ2-5): EADIYQTPRYLVIGTGKKITLECSQTMGHDKMYWYQQDPGMELHLIHYSYGVNSTEKGDLSSESTVSRIRTEHFPLTLESARPSHTSQYLCASSVTIGQETQYFGPGTRLLVL.

This CDR3 is CASRGGEQINYGYTF. In DNA, the CDR3 is TGTGCCAGTCGGGGGGGCGAACAAATTAACTATGGCTACACCTTC. The chain recombines TRBV7-9 with TRBJ1-2; possibly TRBD1 for D (6 bases). The germline V and J ends were trimmed by 9 bases and 1 base, with 18 bases remaining between them. This CDR3 contains 15 residues. In germline, CDR1 is SEHNR, CDR2 FQNEAQ (reference sequence).

V is TRBV3-1 and J is TRBJ1-4; possible D gene TRBD1, 6 bases. Deletions cut 3 bases from V and 13 bases from J, with 15 bases between. From germline, CDR1 is LGHDT and CDR2 YNNKEL (reference sequence). This CDR3 is 13 amino acids long. The CDR3 loop is CASSQVGKQGLFF. CDR3 sequence (DNA): TGTGCCAGCAGCCAGGTGGGGAAACAGGGACTGTTTTTT.

The chain combines TRBV20-1 with TRBJ2-3, with no clear D. V lost 3 bases, J lost 6 bases, and 13 bases lay in between. Germline V gene lookup returns CDR1 DFQATT and CDR2 SNEGSKA (reference sequence). The CDR3 consists of 13 residues. CDR3 amino acids: CSARILAEDTQYF. CDR3 DNA: TGCAGTGCTAGGATTTTGGCGGAGGATACGCAGTATTTT.

The rearrangement uses TRBV12-3 or TRBV12-4 and TRBJ1-2; D is perhaps TRBD1 (6 bases). V lost 5 bases to trimming and J lost 2 bases, with 15 bases between them. There are 15 residues in the CDR3. The CDR3 sequence is CASSLGQSANYGYTF. Written as DNA, the CDR3 is TGTGCCAGCAGTCTCGGACAGAGCGCCAACTATGGCTACACCTTC.

This clonotype has only a few counts. The chain couples TRBV4-1 to TRBJ2-1; 9 positions match TRBD1. Germline assignment: CDR1 MGHRA and CDR2 YSYEKL. This CDR3 region has 16 residues. J was trimmed by 5 bases and V by 3 bases; bases with no gene match: 8. The CDR3 bases are TGCGCCAGCAGCCACCCAGGGACAGGGCGCCACAATGAGCAGTTCTTC. Protein sequence: CASSHPGTGRHNEQFF.

This clonotype was detected only a few times. The genes are TRBV9 and TRBJ2-7; D gene uncertain. The CDR3 extends over 13 amino acids. With 2 bases removed from V and 5 bases from J, the gap between germline ends came to 11 bases. Germline V gene lookup returns CDR1 SGDLS and CDR2 YYNGEE. CDR3 nucleotides: TGTGCCAGCAGCGTTTCCTCAGATAACGAGCAGTACTTC. Residues: CASSVSSDNEQYF. Drawing the rest from reference TRBV9 and TRBJ2-7, the complete variable domain is DSGVTQTPKHLITATGQRVTLRCSPRSGDLSVYWYQQSLDQGLQFLIQYYNGEERAKGNILERFSAQQFPDLHSELNLSSLELGDSALYFCASSVSSDNEQYFGPGTRLTVT.

The chain has TRBV6-6 and TRBJ1-2; 7 bases line up with TRBD1. Per germline, CDR1 MNHNY and CDR2 SVGAGI (reference sequence). This CDR3 contains 13 residues. V dropped 9 bases and J dropped 5; count of bases not matched to a gene: 9. The CDR3 reads CASNPGTDYGYTF. CDR3 nucleotide sequence: TGTGCCAGTAACCCCGGGACAGATTATGGCTACACCTTC.

The chain joins TRBV7-9 to TRBJ2-7; D might be TRBD1 or TRBD2, each matching 5 bases. Per germline, CDR1 SEHNR and CDR2 FQNEAQ (reference sequence). The CDR3 is 15 amino acids. The V gene lost 1 base and the J gene lost 0 bases, with 10 bases spanning the gap. In DNA, the CDR3 is TGTGCCAGCAGCTTAGGGGGACGAAACTCCTACGAGCAGTACTTC. Residues: CASSLGGRNSYEQYF.

The chain links TRBV29-1 to TRBJ2-1; the D gene is possibly TRBD2 (5 bases). There are 16 residues in the CDR3. Germline CDR1 SQVTM, CDR2 ANQGSEA. Deletions cut 1 base from V and 0 bases from J, with 13 bases between. The DNA of the CDR3 is TGCAGCGTTGAAGGGACTCCCGGCGTCTCCTACAATGAGCAGTTCTTC. Protein: CSVEGTPGVSYNEQFF.

This sequence joins TRBV29-1 and TRBJ2-5; D might be TRBD2 (6 bases). This CDR3 is 15 amino acids long. Germline V CDR1 and CDR2: SQVTM, ANQGSEA. V gave up 4 bases and J gave up 1 base, with 16 bases separating them. The CDR3 region is CSVGASGWGQETQYF. CDR3 coding DNA: TGCAGCGTTGGAGCGAGCGGGTGGGGCCAAGAGACCCAGTACTTC. The whole variable domain, filled in from reference TRBV29-1 and TRBJ2-5, reads SAVISQKPSRDICQRGTSLTIQCQVDSQVTMMFWYRQQPGQSLTLIATANQGSEATYESGFVIDKFPISRPNLTFSTLTVSNMSPEDSSIYLCSVGASGWGQETQYFGPGTRLLVL.

This clonotype occurred many times. The J gene is TRBJ2-1, the V gene TRBV7-2; possibly TRBD2 for D (6 bases). CDR1 is SGHTA, CDR2 FQGNSA, per germline. The V and J ends lost 1 base and 2 bases respectively, with 9 bases between them. The CDR3 runs 15 residues. The CDR3 sequence: CASSLGLATYNEQFF. The CDR3 nucleotides are TGTGCCAGCAGCTTAGGGCTAGCGACCTACAATGAGCAGTTCTTC.

The V and J genes are TRBV9 and TRBJ2-7; maybe TRBD1 (6 bases). Germline CDR1 and CDR2: SGDLS and YYNGEE. V gave up 0 bases and J gave up 6 bases, with 13 bases separating them. CDR3 length: 14 residues. The DNA for the CDR3 is TGTGCCAGCAGCGTAGCTTTCAGGGGTCCCGAGCAGTACTTC. Encoded protein: CASSVAFRGPEQYF.

This clonotype turned up a few times. J is TRBJ1-2 and V is TRBV29-1; D is uncertain. Between the trimmed V and J ends, which lost 5 bases and 0 bases, there was a span of 10 bases. Germline CDR1 SQVTM, CDR2 ANQGSEA. This CDR3 has 13 amino acids. CDR3 region: CSVRPDPNYGYTF. The CDR3 coding sequence is TGCAGCGTTAGGCCGGACCCTAACTATGGCTACACCTTC. The variable domain in full, with the rest retrieved from reference TRBV29-1 and TRBJ1-2, is SAVISQKPSRDICQRGTSLTIQCQVDSQVTMMFWYRQQPGQSLTLIATANQGSEATYESGFVIDKFPISRPNLTFSTLTVSNMSPEDSSIYLCSVRPDPNYGYTFGSGTRLTVV.

The V and J genes are TRBV24-1 and TRBJ2-1, with 13 positions matching TRBD2. This CDR3 contains 17 residues. In germline, CDR1 is KGHDR, CDR2 SFDVKD. Trimming at V came to 4 bases and at J to 4 bases, leaving 6 bases not matched to a gene. The CDR3 DNA is TGTGCCACCAGTGAGAGCCCGGGACTAGCGGGGTACAATGAGCAGTTCTTC. This gives the protein CATSESPGLAGYNEQFF.

As DNA, the CDR3 is TGCAGTGCCGAGGTTCCGGGACAGGGCAATCAGCCCCAGCATTTT. Translation gives CSAEVPGQGNQPQHF. The chain links TRBV20-1 to TRBJ1-5; 8 bases fit TRBD1. V gave up 6 bases and J gave up 2 bases; unmatched junction bases: 9. Germline V gene sequence: CDR1 DFQATT, CDR2 SNEGSKA (reference sequence). The CDR3 spans 15 residues.

This chain uses TRBV12-3 or TRBV12-4 with TRBJ1-2; possibly TRBD1 for D (6 bases). The V gene lost 7 bases and the J gene lost 4 bases, with 13 bases spanning the gap. The CDR3 is 13 residues long. This CDR3 is CASNTGSGYGYTF. Written as DNA, the CDR3 is TGTGCCAGCAATACAGGGTCCGGCTATGGCTACACCTTC.

The chain has TRBV4-1 and TRBJ2-3, with 11 bases identical to TRBD2. J gave up 5 bases and V 3 bases, and 7 bases lay outside the gene matches. In germline, CDR1 is MGHRA, CDR2 YSYEKL. CDR3 length: 16 residues. CDR3 bases: TGCGCCAGCAGCCAGCAACTAGCGGGAGATGGAGATACGCAGTATTTT. It encodes CASSQQLAGDGDTQYF.

The chain links TRBV6-5 to TRBJ2-1, with 12 bases aligning to TRBD2. The CDR3 length is 14 residues. The ends lost 7 bases at V and 5 bases at J; junction bases unmatched: 3. Per germline, CDR1 MNHEY and CDR2 SVGAGI. The CDR3 coding sequence is TGTGCCAGCACCGGGACTAGCGGGCACAATGAGCAGTTCTTC. Protein sequence: CASTGTSGHNEQFF.

This clonotype was picked up many times. The chain recombines TRBV14 with TRBJ2-7, with D tentatively TRBD2 (6 bases). From germline, CDR1 is SGHDN and CDR2 FVKESK. The CDR3 loop spans 15 amino acids. V lost 0 bases and J 6 bases, leaving 15 bases between the germline ends. DNA for the CDR3: TGTGCCAGCAGCCAAGAACTAGCCTCCATCCGCGAGCAGTACTTC. It encodes CASSQELASIREQYF.

V gene TRBV29-1 combines with J gene TRBJ2-5; 7 bases are shared with TRBD2. The CDR3 is 15 residues long. Looked up from germline, CDR1 is SQVTM and CDR2 is ANQGSEA. Trimming at V came to 0 bases and at J to 5 bases, leaving 9 bases not matched to a gene. The CDR3 bases are TGCAGCGTTGAAGATGGGGGGGACCTCGCGGAGACCCAGTACTTC. It specifies CSVEDGGDLAETQYF.